This note documents a single T cell receptor (beta chain) sequence. Its antigen is unidentified. The PCR made use of 60 Vbeta and 13 Jbeta primers. Some clones are missing from TCRdb's copy, which holds only in-frame ones; the method was immunoSEQ multiplex PCR. The data contain around 130,000 clones, 81% of them singletons. The CDR3 spans 16 residues. Germline loops: CDR1 SGHVS, CDR2 FQNEAQ. V was pared by 1 base and J by 0 bases, with 12 bases between. The source of the sample is a study of cytomegalovirus exposure and HLA in healthy donors. The study, taken as a whole, reports: Per a prior analysis, the majority of TCR beta V segments were productive roughly 90% or roughly 30% of the time.

Donors sampled were nominally healthy, though unrecorded immune exposures were likely. The sample comprised PBMCs. This chain uses TRBV7-8 with TRBJ1-1, with D perhaps TRBD1 (6 bases). The origin of this receptor is a woman between 35 and 50 years old in good health and CMV-seronegative. CDR3 amino acids: CASSLGQESMNTEAFF. CDR3 coding DNA: TGTGCCAGCAGCTTAGGACAGGAGTCTATGAACACTGAAGCTTTCTTT.